Listed below are T cell receptor beta chains from one sample, sequenced in a study of T cells after yellow fever vaccination. One entry per CDR3 protein, called by TCRdb with MiXCR from the 5' RACE reads. The sample comprises roughly 400,000 distinct CDR3 sequences, around 19% of which are singletons, and roughly a sixth rests with the top ten. Sequencing used PBMCs, obtained before the yellow fever booster vaccination. These receptors were obtained from a man aged 18 to 35 who received the YFV17D yellow fever vaccine. Both conserved end residues are trimmed from each CDR3. The D gene is left open where the match is weak. Part of the rows lack a size; the others show once, few, many or a class for expanded clones.

V gene: TRBV7-2; clone size: -; D gene: -; J gene: TRBJ2-5; CDR3 protein: ASSSDSVETQY
V gene: TRBV20-1; clone size: -; D gene: TRBD1; J gene: TRBJ1-2; CDR3 protein: SAQGGAGGYT
V gene: TRBV4-1; clone size: -; D gene: TRBD2; J gene: TRBJ2-4; CDR3 protein: ASSQGVAGGSQY
V gene: TRBV18; clone size: once; D gene: -; J gene: TRBJ2-3; CDR3 protein: ASSPPGTVTDTQY
V gene: TRBV20-1; clone size: few; D gene: -; J gene: TRBJ1-5; CDR3 protein: SARDRRRTGYNQPQH
V gene: TRBV4-2; clone size: few; D gene: -; J gene: TRBJ1-5; CDR3 protein: ASSQGSGPPGQPQH
V gene: TRBV4-3; clone size: -; D gene: -; J gene: TRBJ2-1; CDR3 protein: ASSPDGSGRSDNEQF
V gene: TRBV20-1; clone size: few; D gene: -; J gene: TRBJ1-1; CDR3 protein: SARWESTEAF
V gene: TRBV5-1; clone size: few; D gene: TRBD1; J gene: TRBJ2-4; CDR3 protein: ASSPGQGRIQY
V gene: TRBV7-2; clone size: few; D gene: -; J gene: TRBJ1-1; CDR3 protein: ASSLLDTEAF
V gene: TRBV6-2/TRBV6-3; clone size: few; D gene: -; J gene: TRBJ1-5; CDR3 protein: ASNFRGNQPQH
V gene: TRBV7-9; clone size: few; D gene: TRBD2; J gene: TRBJ2-1; CDR3 protein: ASSFRGGAKGEQF
V gene: TRBV18; clone size: -; D gene: -; J gene: TRBJ2-1; CDR3 protein: ASSPPTPTYNEQF
V gene: TRBV27; clone size: -; D gene: TRBD1; J gene: TRBJ1-6; CDR3 protein: ASSLFFGTGSSPLH
V gene: TRBV5-1; clone size: -; D gene: -; J gene: TRBJ2-7; CDR3 protein: ASSLGPQREQY
V gene: TRBV4-1; clone size: few; D gene: -; J gene: TRBJ1-2; CDR3 protein: ARSAGTEDYGYT
V gene: TRBV6-2/TRBV6-3; clone size: -; D gene: -; J gene: TRBJ1-1; CDR3 protein: ASSYGGQTEAF